This T cell receptor (beta chain) was observed in a study of cytomegalovirus exposure and HLA in healthy donors. Across the study: The platform used for the roughly 130 validation repertoires matched that of the approximately 670 first-cohort repertoires, a later analysis reported.

General study results and limits: Cytomegalovirus-associated TCR beta chains were listed, numbering some 150.

Separate from the roughly 610-subject first cohort, the roughly 120-subject validation cohort was the one that the donors belonged to. V lost 3 bases and J lost 2, with 7 bases in between. CDR3 length: 13 residues. The germline CDR1 and CDR2 sequences are GTSNPN and SVGIG (reference sequence). Only in-frame clones appear in the TCRdb table, and some are missing; sequencing was by immunoSEQ multiplex PCR. Of approximately 210,000 clones listed, around 90% are singletons. As concerns this clone: Its antigen is unidentified.

This chain joins TRBV30 and TRBJ2-2; D gene ambiguous. The source material was PBMCs. This receptor was identified in a woman aged 18-29 years in good health and CMV-seronegative. The CDR3 region has the DNA TGTGCCTGGAGAACATCAAACACCGGGGAGCTGTTTTTT. Amino acids: CAWRTSNTGELFF.